One sample yielded the 28 T cell receptor beta chains listed below, sequenced in a study of T cells after yellow fever vaccination. In TCRdb, the 5' RACE reads were re-called with MiXCR into one record per CDR3 protein. The sample contains roughly 320,000 distinct CDR3 sequences, roughly a tenth of which appear only once. The specimen comprised CD4+ T cells sorted from PBMCs, sampled 45 days after the yellow fever booster vaccination. The receptors were sampled from a man aged 18-30 years who received the YFV17D yellow fever vaccine.

The table lists this clonotype with a few counts. J is TRBJ2-3 and V is TRBV5-4, with no clear D. The V gene lost 2 bases and the J gene lost 2 bases, with 9 bases spanning the gap. The germline gives CDR1 SGHNT, CDR2 YYREEE (reference sequence). The CDR3 has 14 amino acids. The CDR3 DNA is TGTGCCAGCAGCTTTGCCAGGACCACAGATACGCAGTATTTT. This sequence encodes CASSFARTTDTQYF.

In this sample, this clonotype turned up many times. The chain links TRBV5-1 to TRBJ2-5; tentatively, D is TRBD2 (7 bases). Germline values: CDR1 SGHRS, CDR2 YFSETQ. Deletions cut 4 bases from V and 5 bases from J, with 18 bases between. This CDR3 is built from 15 residues. CDR3 DNA: TGCGCCAGCAGCCCGGGGGCGGGGGACTGGGAGACCCAGTACTTC. Protein: CASSPGAGDWETQYF.

Details on this clonotype: One junction end disagrees with the germline gene, perhaps due to a read error. The V call is TRBV7-7, the J call TRBJ2-5; 7 bases are a match to TRBD1. The CDR3 has 15 residues. Germline V lookup: CDR1 SSHAT, CDR2 FNYEAQ (reference sequence). The CDR3 nucleotides read TGTGCTAGCAGCTTAGAAAGGGACAGATCAGAGACCCAGTACTTC. Its protein product is CASSLERDRSETQYF.

This clonotype has only a few counts. The chain carries TRBV4-1 and TRBJ2-2; D is perhaps TRBD2 (6 bases). CDR1 and CDR2 from the germline V gene are MGHRA and YSYEKL. This CDR3 region has 14 residues. With 7 bases removed from V and 5 bases from J, the gap between germline ends came to 14 bases. The CDR3 here is CASNQPGRTGELFF. The DNA of the CDR3 is TGCGCCAGCAATCAGCCAGGGAGGACCGGGGAGCTGTTTTTT.

This clonotype was seen a few times. This chain uses TRBV7-9 with TRBJ2-5; 7 nucleotides line up with TRBD2. The CDR3 covers 16 residues. The V gene's germline CDR1 is SEHNR and CDR2 FQNEAQ (reference sequence). V shed 5 bases, J shed 4 bases, and the junction held 13 bases outside the gene matches. This CDR3 reads CASSPGLAVPGETQYF. The DNA for the CDR3 is TGTGCCAGCAGCCCGGGGCTAGCGGTCCCGGGAGAGACCCAGTACTTC.

The chain joins TRBV20-1 to TRBJ2-5, with a possible D match to TRBD2 (7 bases). Germline V gene lookup returns CDR1 DFQATT and CDR2 SNEGSKA (reference sequence). Trimming cost V 6 bases and J 5 bases, with 16 bases left between them. The CDR3 sequence is 13 residues long. CDR3 residues: CSAKRGAEETQYF. CDR3 in DNA: TGCAGTGCCAAACGGGGGGCCGAGGAGACCCAGTACTTC.

V gene TRBV12-3 or TRBV12-4 combines with J gene TRBJ1-1; D gene ambiguous. The ends were cut back, 3 bases at V and 4 bases at J, with 9 bases in the middle. The CDR3 is 13 residues long. As DNA, the CDR3 is TGTGCCAGCAGTTTTAACGGGCTCACTGAAGCTTTCTTT. It is translated as CASSFNGLTEAFF.

The chain is built from TRBV6-1 and TRBJ1-1; D ambiguous. V dropped 2 bases and J dropped 6 bases, with 13 bases sitting between them. This CDR3 has 14 amino acids. Germline CDR1 is MNHNS and CDR2 is SASEGT. The CDR3 region is CASSEKGGRAEAFF. As DNA, the CDR3 is TGTGCCAGCAGTGAAAAGGGAGGGAGGGCTGAAGCTTTCTTT.

This clonotype was seen a handful of times. This chain joins TRBV12-3 or TRBV12-4 and TRBJ2-5; D possibly matches TRBD1 or TRBD2 (5 bases each). Trimming took 6 bases from V and 5 from J, leaving 16 bases between them. This CDR3 is 14 amino acids long. CDR3 in amino acids: CASSRRGILETQYF. In nucleotides, the CDR3 is TGTGCCAGCAGCCGCCGGGGCATACTGGAGACCCAGTACTTC.

This clonotype has just a few counts. The chain uses TRBV5-1 and TRBJ2-1, with D perhaps TRBD2 (7 bases). This CDR3 comprises 15 residues. Germline CDR1 is SGHRS and CDR2 is YFSETQ. Trimming left V 2 bases short and J 4 bases short, with 13 bases between. DNA for the CDR3: TGCGCCAGCAGCTTTGAGGGGGGGTTGTACAATGAGCAGTTCTTC. Encoded protein: CASSFEGGLYNEQFF. Variable domain in full (rest from reference TRBV5-1 and TRBJ2-1): KAGVTQTPRYLIKTRGQQVTLSCSPISGHRSVSWYQQTPGQGLQFLFEYFSETQRNKGNFPGRFSGRQFSNSRSEMNVSTLELGDSALYLCASSFEGGLYNEQFFGPGTRLTVL.

This clonotype was recorded a few times. The rearrangement links TRBV5-1 to TRBJ1-4, with 9 bases aligning to TRBD1. Trimming at V came to 0 bases and at J to 5 bases, leaving 2 bases not matched to a gene. Looked up from germline, CDR1 is SGHRS and CDR2 is YFSETQ. This CDR3 is built from 15 residues. This CDR3 is CASSLEGQGNEKLFF. The CDR3 nucleotides are TGCGCCAGCAGCTTGGAAGGACAGGGGAATGAAAAACTGTTTTTT.

J is TRBJ2-1 and V is TRBV5-1; TRBD2 matches at 10 bases. Germline lookup yields CDR1 SGHRS and CDR2 YFSETQ. The CDR3 has 14 amino acids. The trim removed 2 bases at V and 9 bases at J, leaving 5 bases unmatched. The CDR3 region is CASSFGTSVFEQFF. For the CDR3, the DNA is TGCGCCAGCAGCTTCGGGACTAGCGTCTTTGAGCAGTTCTTC.

The chain couples TRBV4-1 to TRBJ1-2; 8 bases align to TRBD1. Trimming at V came to 5 bases and at J to 4 bases, leaving 6 bases not matched to a gene. The CDR3 length is 14 residues. The germline V gene has CDR1 MGHRA and CDR2 YSYEKL. This chain's CDR3 is CASSYQGAGYGYTF. The DNA of the CDR3 is TGCGCCAGCAGCTATCAGGGGGCAGGCTATGGCTACACCTTC.

The sample holds a few counts of this clonotype. This rearrangement joins TRBV18 to TRBJ2-5; the match to TRBD1 covers 12 bases. The CDR3 loop spans 16 amino acids. V gave up 6 bases and J gave up 7 bases; unmatched junction bases: 12. Germline V gives CDR1 KGHSH, CDR2 LQKENI. CDR3 residues: CASSPGQGAPFGTQYF. CDR3 DNA sequence: TGTGCCAGCTCGCCGGGACAGGGGGCACCCTTTGGGACCCAGTACTTC.

This clonotype appeared a few times. CDR3 loop: CATSDGVGTGMNTGELFF. CDR3 DNA sequence: TGTGCCACCAGTGATGGGGTTGGGACAGGAATGAACACCGGGGAGCTGTTTTTT. The V gene is TRBV24-1, the J gene TRBJ2-2; TRBD1 aligns across 8 bases. Germline V gene data show CDR1 as KGHDR and CDR2 as SFDVKD. CDR3 length: 18 residues. V trimming: 3 bases; J trimming: 1 base; junction bases outside the gene matches: 9.

This clonotype occurred many times. The chain recombines TRBV12-3 or TRBV12-4 with TRBJ2-3; 10 bases are a match to TRBD1. The CDR3 is 14 residues long. The J segment lost 4 bases and the V segment lost 6 bases, leaving 4 bases of the junction unmatched. The chain's CDR3 is CASRSGTGADTQYF. CDR3 DNA sequence: TGTGCCAGCAGGTCCGGGACAGGGGCAGATACGCAGTATTTT.

The chain has TRBV19 and TRBJ1-1; 8 positions agree with TRBD1. J lost 3 bases, V lost 5 bases, and 8 bases had no gene match. Germline CDR1 LNHDA, CDR2 SQIVND (reference sequence). This CDR3 comprises 15 residues. CDR3 residues: CASSDQGAGDTEAFF. In DNA form, the CDR3 reads TGTGCCAGTAGTGATCAGGGGGCTGGGGACACTGAAGCTTTCTTT. The full variable domain, rest sourced from reference TRBV19 and TRBJ1-1, is DGGITQSPKYLFRKEGQNVTLSCEQNLNHDAMYWYRQDPGQGLRLIYYSQIVNDFQKGDIAEGYSVSREKKESFPLTVTSAQKNPTAFYLCASSDQGAGDTEAFFGQGTRLTVV.

The chain joins TRBV14 to TRBJ2-5; D is perhaps TRBD1 (5 bases). V shed 2 bases and J shed 4 bases, with 14 bases lying between them. This CDR3 has 15 residues. The V gene's germline CDR1 is SGHDN and CDR2 FVKESK. DNA for the CDR3: TGTGCCAGCAGCCAATATTCCGCAGGGCGAGAGACCCAGTACTTC. Protein product: CASSQYSAGRETQYF.

The rearrangement joins TRBV20-1 to TRBJ1-4, with D possibly being TRBD1 (5 bases). The CDR3 sequence is 11 residues long. From germline, CDR1 is DFQATT and CDR2 SNEGSKA (reference sequence). CDR3 sequence: CGGLLNEKLFF. For the CDR3, the DNA is TGCGGGGGACTGCTAAATGAAAAACTGTTTTTT.

This clonotype was seen only a few times. This chain uses TRBV4-1 with TRBJ2-5; the D is unclear. CDR1 and CDR2 from the germline V gene are MGHRA and YSYEKL. The CDR3 extends over 12 amino acids. The V gene lost 4 bases and the J gene lost 2 bases, with 5 bases spanning the gap. CDR3 loop: CASSLRQETQYF. Written as DNA, the CDR3 is TGCGCCAGCAGCCTCCGGCAAGAGACCCAGTACTTC.

The sample holds many counts of this clonotype. DNA of the CDR3: TGTGCCAGCCGGGCCCCAGCCGCAGATACGCAGTATTTT. This translates into CASRAPAADTQYF. The genes are TRBV12-3 or TRBV12-4 and TRBJ2-3, with D unresolved. Trimming left V 8 bases short and J 4 bases short, with 13 bases between. The CDR3 is made up of 13 amino acids.

The CDR3 spells CASSLTRDYESEQFF. Here the CDR3 DNA reads TGTGCCAGCAGCTTAACACGGGACTACGAGAGTGAGCAGTTCTTC. The chain recombines TRBV7-3 with TRBJ2-1; 7 bases are a match to TRBD2. Trimming removed 0 bases from V and 9 bases from J; junction bases left unmatched: 8. Germline V gene lookup returns CDR1 SGHTA and CDR2 FQGTGA. This CDR3 contains 15 residues.

Only a few counts were recorded for this clonotype. This chain joins TRBV11-2 and TRBJ1-1; D remains unclear. Germline lookup yields CDR1 SGHAT and CDR2 FQNNGV. The CDR3 is 13 residues long. Trimming pared 5 bases from V and 7 bases from J, leaving 14 bases between. CDR3 sequence: CASSQTGLGEAFF. In nucleotides, the CDR3 is TGTGCCAGCAGCCAAACCGGTTTGGGTGAAGCTTTCTTT.

This clonotype occurred a few times. V is TRBV12-3 or TRBV12-4 and J is TRBJ1-2; tentative D call: TRBD1 (6 bases). Trimming shortened V by 7 bases and J by 5 bases, and 17 bases separated the two germline ends. This CDR3 comprises 14 residues. The chain's CDR3 is CASTLREDSYGYTF. The CDR3 DNA is TGTGCCAGCACCTTAAGGGAGGACAGTTATGGCTACACCTTC.

This clonotype was seen repeatedly, ten times or more. The chain couples TRBV5-1 to TRBJ2-5; unclear D gene. Germline CDR1 and CDR2: SGHRS and YFSETQ. The CDR3 loop spans 14 amino acids. V lost 0 bases to trimming and J lost 5 bases, with 11 bases between them. Written as DNA, the CDR3 is TGCGCCAGCAGCTTGGGGGGTACCAAGGAGACCCAGTACTTC. Its protein product is CASSLGGTKETQYF.

The rearrangement uses TRBV29-1 and TRBJ2-3, with D possibly being TRBD2 (6 bases). Trimming shortened V by 4 bases and J by 1 base, and 9 bases separated the two germline ends. CDR1 and CDR2 (germline): SQVTM, ANQGSEA. There are 13 residues in the CDR3. Written as DNA, the CDR3 is TGCAGCGTTGGGGACTTTGGCACAGATACGCAGTATTTT. Translating gives CSVGDFGTDTQYF.

The chain links TRBV9 to TRBJ2-7; D perhaps matches TRBD1 (6 bases). Trimming removed 0 bases from V and 5 bases from J, with 15 bases in between. The length of the CDR3 is 15 residues. Germline CDR1 and CDR2: SGDLS and YYNGEE. The CDR3, as DNA: TGTGCCAGCAGCGTAGGGACCAGGGGTGGGGACGAGCAGTACTTC. Translated: CASSVGTRGGDEQYF.

V is TRBV19 and J is TRBJ1-5; 9 positions agree with TRBD1. The CDR3 totals 12 residues. Germline CDR1 reads LNHDA; CDR2 reads SQIVND (reference sequence). V was clipped by 9 bases and J by 7 bases; unmatched bases: 4. CDR3 region: CASDGQGQPQHF. The CDR3, as DNA: TGTGCCAGCGACGGACAGGGGCAGCCCCAGCATTTT.